This entry features one T cell receptor beta chain sequence. Its specificity is unknown. Within the sample, other DNA sequences also encode this same CDR3. This sample is drawn from a study of CD8+ T cells in alopecia areata. About the study: Scoring treated patients' severity relied on the percentage of scalp area affected.

The sequencing template was cDNA reverse transcribed from extracted RNA. Clones were read by immunoSEQ multiplex PCR, and TCRdb kept only the in-frame ones, dropping some. Of about 160,000 clones listed, about two thirds were seen once; the top ten hold 0.9% to 1%. The treatment here: oral pan-JAK inhibitor, 5-10 mg twice daily. The study team obtained lesional scalp punch biopsies and peripheral blood from alopecia areata patients. Study-level findings and limits: Alopecia totalis/universalis scalp especially showed more expanded CD8+ clones than normal scalp.

Germline-derived CDR1 and CDR2 are SQVTM and ANQGSEA. Trimming left V 3 bases short and J 0 bases short, with 5 bases between. This CDR3 comprises 13 residues. The origin of this receptor is a human donor with alopecia areata. The input for sequencing was CD4+ T cells sorted from blood, taken at week 4, from a patient treated with tofacitinib. This sequence joins TRBV29-1 and TRBJ2-2; D is undetermined. In DNA form, the CDR3 reads TGCAGCGTTGACCGAGCGAACACCGGGGAGCTGTTTTTT. Its protein is CSVDRANTGELFF.